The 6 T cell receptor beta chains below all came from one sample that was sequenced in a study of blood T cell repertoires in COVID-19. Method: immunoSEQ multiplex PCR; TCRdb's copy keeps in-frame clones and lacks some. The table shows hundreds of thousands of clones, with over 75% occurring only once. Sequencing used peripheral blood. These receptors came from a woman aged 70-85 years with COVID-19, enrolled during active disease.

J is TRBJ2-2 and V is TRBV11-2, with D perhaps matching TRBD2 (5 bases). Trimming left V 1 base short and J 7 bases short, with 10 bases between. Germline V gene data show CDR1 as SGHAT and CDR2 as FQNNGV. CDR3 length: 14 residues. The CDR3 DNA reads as TGTGCCAGCAGCTTAGGGGGAAGCGGCGGGGAGCTGTTTTTT. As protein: CASSLGGSGGELFF. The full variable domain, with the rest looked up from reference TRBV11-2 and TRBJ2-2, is EAGVAQSPRYKIIEKRQSVAFWCNPISGHATLYWYQQILGQGPKLLIQFQNNGVVDDSQLPKDRFSAERLKGVDSTLKIQPAKLEDSAVYLCASSLGGSGGELFFGEGSRLTVL.

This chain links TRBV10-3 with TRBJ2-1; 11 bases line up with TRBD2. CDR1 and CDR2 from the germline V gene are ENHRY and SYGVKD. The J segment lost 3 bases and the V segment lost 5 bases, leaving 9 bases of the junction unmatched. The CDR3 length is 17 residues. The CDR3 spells CAISKVAGGPIYNEQFF. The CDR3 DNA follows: TGTGCCATCAGTAAGGTAGCGGGAGGGCCCATCTACAATGAGCAGTTCTTC.

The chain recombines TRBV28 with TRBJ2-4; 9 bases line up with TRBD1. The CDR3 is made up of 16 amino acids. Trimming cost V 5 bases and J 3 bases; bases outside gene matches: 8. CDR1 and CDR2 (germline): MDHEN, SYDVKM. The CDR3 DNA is TGTGCCAGCAGTACGGCCGGGACAGGGTACAAAAACATTCAGTACTTC. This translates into CASSTAGTGYKNIQYF. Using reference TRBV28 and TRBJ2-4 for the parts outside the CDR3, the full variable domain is DVKVTQSSRYLVKRTGEKVFLECVQDMDHENMFWYRQDPGLGLRLIYFSYDVKMKEKGDIPEGYSVSREKKERFSLILESASTNQTSMYLCASSTAGTGYKNIQYFGAGTRLSVL.

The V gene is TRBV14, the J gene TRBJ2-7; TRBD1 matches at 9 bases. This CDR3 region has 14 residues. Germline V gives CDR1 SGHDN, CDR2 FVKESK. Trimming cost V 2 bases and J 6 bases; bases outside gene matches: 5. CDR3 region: CASSQYGTGLEQYF. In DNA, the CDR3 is TGTGCCAGCAGCCAATACGGGACAGGGCTCGAGCAGTACTTC.

The CDR3 nucleotides are TGTGCCAGCAGTTTTGGACAGGGGGGGATTCGGGGCTACACCTTC. Translated: CASSFGQGGIRGYTF. The chain joins TRBV28 to TRBJ1-2, with 10 bases that match TRBD1. The CDR3 consists of 15 residues. Germline CDR1 and CDR2: MDHEN and SYDVKM. V was clipped by 3 bases and J by 8 bases; unmatched bases: 9.

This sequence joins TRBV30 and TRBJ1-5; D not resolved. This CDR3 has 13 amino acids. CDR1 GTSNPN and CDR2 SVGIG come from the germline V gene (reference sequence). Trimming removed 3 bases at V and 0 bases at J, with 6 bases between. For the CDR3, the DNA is TGTGCCTGGAGCGCGAGTAGCAATCAGCCCCAGCATTTT. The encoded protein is CAWSASSNQPQHF.